The present entry profiles one T cell receptor beta chain with its context. The data were taken from a study of CD8 T cells in Susac syndrome. The RNA, roughly 0.45 to 1 ug, was put through reverse transcription using random hexamers. The TCR beta CDR3 was amplified by immunoSEQ multiplex PCR across 54 Vbeta, 13 Jbeta. MiXCR, run by TCRdb on the immunoSEQ multiplex PCR reads, gives a single entry per CDR3 protein. The profile shows about 300,000 distinct CDR3 sequences, 65% to 90% of them singletons. The J segment lost 5 bases and the V segment lost 6 bases, leaving 4 bases of the junction unmatched. Germline V lookup: CDR1 MDHEN, CDR2 SYDVKM. The CDR3 is 14 residues long. CD8+ and CD4+ T cells circulating in blood were sequenced for TCR beta. Negative isolation was used for CD8+ and CD4+ T cells, and FACS enrichment was applied to TEMRA cells.

The sample was CD8+ T cells from PBMCs. This sequence was found in a human donor with multiple sclerosis. The chain has TRBV28 and TRBJ2-2; 9 bases agree with TRBD2. In nucleotides, the CDR3 is TGTGCCAGCAGACTAGCGGGCGCGACCGGGGAGCTGTTTTTT. Protein product: CASRLAGATGELFF.